This TCR beta chain derives from a study of vaccination and CD4 T cells after COVID-19. The wider study: Post-vaccine sample collection happened at a median of roughly 72 days after dose two, ranging 14 to 241.

The assay that was used to sequence DNA from cultured CD4+ T cells was the Oncomine TCR Beta short-read assay. MiXCR, run by TCRdb on the PCR reads, gives a single entry per CDR3 protein. The repertoire holds under 15,000 distinct CDR3 sequences, with 41% as singletons. V was clipped by 4 bases and J by 6 bases; unmatched bases: 2. The CDR3 has 14 amino acids. Germline-derived CDR1 and CDR2 are MDHEN and SYDVKM. This clonotype was seen more than once but under ten times. What it binds is unknown. The study, taken as a whole, reports: Spike mono-reactivity marked 304 of 307 vaccine-specific clones in convalescent patients.

Treatment meaning: roughly 10-day PBMC culture with coronavirus spike peptide pools or control peptides (ViraFEST assay). The origin of this receptor is a human donor who had recovered from COVID-19. The rearrangement joins TRBV28 to TRBJ2-5; 13 bases align to TRBD2. Specimen: CD4+ T cells from blood, cultured in vitro, collected after SARS-CoV-2 vaccination. CDR3: CASSSGLAGKTQYF. In nucleotides, the CDR3 is TGTGCCAGCAGTTCGGGACTAGCGGGAAAGACCCAGTACTTC.